These T cell receptor beta chains were read from a single sample in a study of cytomegalovirus exposure and HLA in healthy donors. Using immunoSEQ multiplex PCR, the repertoire was profiled, and TCRdb retains in-frame clones only, with some absent. Seen here are over 200,000 clones, 80% to 90% observed once, and the top ten hold about 2.7%. What was sequenced was PBMCs. The receptor set was obtained from a woman younger than 35 in good health and CMV-seronegative. Each CDR3 is given with its conserved first and last residue. D genes are given only for firm matches. The size entry is marked missing in some rows and otherwise reads once, few, many or a size class.

CDR3aa | CDR3nt | abundance | j_gene | v_gene | d_gene
CASSVGLAEPSSYEQYF | TGTGCCAGCAGCGTGGGACTAGCGGAGCCGAGCTCCTACGAGCAGTACTTC | NA | TRBJ2-7 | TRBV11-2 | TRBD2
CASRVDRTNYGYTF | TGTGCCAGCAGGGTGGACAGAACTAACTATGGCTACACCTTC | NA | TRBJ1-2 | TRBV6-6 | NA
CASSPGGGNPANTGELFF | TGTGCCAGCAGCCCGGGAGGAGGGAACCCAGCGAACACCGGGGAGCTGTTTTTT | NA | TRBJ2-2 | TRBV5-4 | TRBD2
CASSQSGRGASSYNEQFF | TGTGCCAGCAGCCAATCCGGGAGGGGAGCAAGCTCCTACAATGAGCAGTTCTTC | NA | TRBJ2-1 | TRBV16 | TRBD2
CASSQETSGTIGADEQYF | TGCGCCAGCAGCCAAGAGACTAGCGGGACCATCGGGGCGGACGAGCAGTACTTC | NA | TRBJ2-7 | TRBV4-1 | TRBD2
CASSSAGTKETQYF | TGCGCCAGCAGCTCGGCCGGGACTAAAGAGACCCAGTACTTC | NA | TRBJ2-5 | TRBV5-1 | TRBD2
CASSPLPGQHYEQYF | TGTGCCAGCAGTCCACTACCGGGACAGCACTACGAGCAGTACTTC | NA | TRBJ2-7 | TRBV5-8 | TRBD1
CASSHPPGWGNQPQHF | TGTGCCAGTTCCCATCCTCCGGGTTGGGGCAATCAGCCCCAGCATTTT | NA | TRBJ1-5 | TRBV28 | NA
CASSLSGTLGGETQYF | TGTGCCAGCAGTTTATCCGGGACCTTAGGGGGAGAGACCCAGTACTTC | NA | TRBJ2-5 | TRBV28 | NA
CASSTGSSTDTQYF | TGTGCCAGCAGCACAGGTTCTAGCACAGATACGCAGTATTTT | once | TRBJ2-3 | TRBV6-5 | NA
CASSYDPGQFYGYTF | TGTGCCAGCAGTTACGACCCGGGACAGTTCTATGGCTACACCTTC | NA | TRBJ1-2 | TRBV6-6 | TRBD1
CASSHPRTSQGSKNEQFF | TGCGCCAGCAGCCACCCACGGACTAGCCAAGGCAGTAAAAATGAGCAGTTCTTC | NA | TRBJ2-1 | TRBV4-3 | TRBD2
CASSPRQLQETQYF | TGTGCCAGCAGTCCAAGACAGTTACAAGAGACCCAGTACTTC | NA | TRBJ2-5 | TRBV28 | NA
CASSSGTETQYF | TGTGCCAGCAGTAGCGGGACAGAGACCCAGTACTTC | NA | TRBJ2-5 | TRBV6-5 | TRBD2
CASSQLIATSTDTQYF | TGCGCCAGCAGCCAACTGATCGCAACTAGCACAGATACGCAGTATTTT | NA | TRBJ2-3 | TRBV4-1 | NA
CASGRGTEVYGYTF | TGTGCCAGCGGTCGCGGGACAGAAGTCTATGGCTACACCTTC | NA | TRBJ1-2 | TRBV27 | TRBD1
CASSFGQGMANEKLFF | TGTGCCAGCAGCTTCGGACAGGGTATGGCTAATGAAAAACTGTTTTTT | NA | TRBJ1-4 | TRBV11-2 | TRBD1
CASSAGTTPRSGF | TGTGCCAGCAGTGCCGGGACTACCCCTCGGAGTGGCTTC | NA | TRBJ2-7 | TRBV28 | TRBD2
CASSLGAKSQGNNEQFF | TGTGCCAGCAGCTTAGGGGCCAAATCTCAGGGGAACAATGAGCAGTTCTTC | NA | TRBJ2-1 | TRBV7-8 | NA
CASSSRGGGGYTF | TGTGCCAGCAGTTCTCGGGGGGGCGGTGGCTACACCTTC | once | TRBJ1-2 | TRBV27 | NA
CASSQVDTGELFF | TGCGCCAGCAGCCAAGTCGACACCGGGGAGCTGTTTTTT | NA | TRBJ2-2 | TRBV4-3 | NA
CASSERDSPYEQYF | TGTGCCAGCTCAGAACGGGACAGCCCCTACGAGCAGTACTTC | once | TRBJ2-7 | TRBV18 | TRBD1
CSATLAGGPTDTQYF | TGCAGCGCAACCCTAGCGGGAGGGCCTACAGATACGCAGTATTTT | NA | TRBJ2-3 | TRBV29-1 | TRBD2
CASSLAGGSNTGELFF | TGTGCCAGCAGCCTAGCGGGAGGATCGAACACCGGGGAGCTGTTTTTT | NA | TRBJ2-2 | TRBV14 | TRBD2
CASSERQYSGNTIYF | TGCGCCAGCAGTGAGCGACAGTACTCTGGAAACACCATATATTTT | NA | TRBJ1-3 | TRBV10-2 | NA
CASSSRSGLMSTDTQYF | TGTGCCAGCAGCTCTAGATCTGGACTCATGAGCACAGATACGCAGTATTTT | NA | TRBJ2-3 | TRBV7-8 | NA
CAWNHIYTEAFF | TGTGCCTGGAACCACATTTACACTGAAGCTTTCTTT | once | TRBJ1-1 | TRBV30 | NA
CASSSLRTGRALNTGELFF | TGTGCCAGCAGCTCTCTTCGGACAGGGAGGGCCTTGAACACCGGGGAGCTGTTTTTT | once | TRBJ2-2 | TRBV7-9 | NA
CASSQEGTAYNQPQHF | TGTGCCAGCAGCCAAGAGGGGACAGCTTACAATCAGCCCCAGCATTTT | NA | TRBJ1-5 | TRBV4-2 | TRBD1
CSGREPDINTEAFF | TGCAGCGGACGGGAACCGGATATTAACACTGAAGCTTTCTTT | NA | TRBJ1-1 | TRBV29-1 | NA
CASSLSSLADFTDTQYF | TGTGCCAGCAGTTTAAGCTCCCTGGCAGACTTCACAGATACGCAGTATTTT | NA | TRBJ2-3 | TRBV27 | NA
CASSLELAESYNEQFF | TGCGCCAGCAGCTTGGAGCTGGCGGAATCCTACAATGAGCAGTTCTTC | NA | TRBJ2-1 | TRBV5-1 | NA
CATTSAQGVGYGYTF | TGTGCCACGACGTCCGCACAGGGGGTTGGCTATGGCTACACCTTC | NA | TRBJ1-2 | TRBV2 | TRBD1
CASSQERISGRYNEQFF | TGCGCCAGCAGCCAGGAAAGGATTAGCGGGAGGTACAATGAGCAGTTCTTC | NA | TRBJ2-1 | TRBV4-3 | TRBD2
CASSPISDTQYF | TGTGCCAGCAGTCCTATTTCGGATACGCAGTATTTT | NA | TRBJ2-3 | TRBV2 | NA
CASSLGLTDTEAFF | TGTGCCAGCAGTTTAGGGCTTACAGACACTGAAGCTTTCTTT | NA | TRBJ1-1 | TRBV28 | NA
CASSFRTGGATQYF | TGTGCCAGCAGCTTTCGAACAGGGGGTGCTACGCAGTATTTT | NA | TRBJ2-3 | TRBV7-8 | TRBD1
CASSPEASGSVAYNEQFF | TGCGCCAGCAGCCCGGAGGCTAGCGGGAGCGTGGCCTACAATGAGCAGTTCTTC | once | TRBJ2-1 | TRBV5-1 | TRBD2
CASSLGSSGSVVGTDTQYF | TGCGCCAGCAGCTTGGGTTCTAGCGGGAGTGTTGTCGGGACAGATACGCAGTATTTT | NA | TRBJ2-3 | TRBV5-1 | TRBD2
CARGQGGDEQYF | TGTGCCAGGGGGCAGGGTGGGGACGAGCAGTACTTC | few | TRBJ2-7 | TRBV6-7 | NA